One TCR beta chain is described in this entry. It has no known antigen specificity. Sequence at one end of the junction differs from germline and may be a read error. The data originate from a study of metastatic and nonmetastatic thyroid tumors (TCRdb year 2020). Concerning the study at large: Repertoires were compared across peripheral blood and tumor or nodule tissue samples from malignant and benign thyroid patients. Broader findings and caveats from the paper: TCR beta diversity was reported as significantly higher in malignant tumors than in benign nodules, in both blood and tumor samples.

No patient had received any treatment before thyroid surgery. Using T-cell receptor beta sequencing, the study looked back at clinical samples from patients collected from about 2011 to 2019. Libraries were made using PCR. Reads for this sample came from an Illumina HiSeq 4000. High-throughput sequencing was used to profile the CDR3 region of the TCR beta-chain in every patient. The paper's processing steps were these. The researchers built a classifier to tell apart papillary thyroid cancer patients with distant metastasis, based on CDR3 differences among clinicopathological groups. The Shannon index was used to measure repertoire diversity, and the Morisita-Horn index was used to measure how similar tumor and blood repertoires were. TCRdb trimmed public reads at Q25 via fastp, called clones via MiXCR and kept in-frame beta chains. In this record, the V and J calls reflect TCRdb's handling and not the investigators' own analysis. The sample has some 28,000 clones on record, more than 20% of them singletons. The top ten clones comprise about 2.5% of the sample.

The CDR3 covers 12 residues, taking in both the cysteine and the phenylalanine. CDR3 DNA is the only sequence kept; it has 36 bases, read in frame from the first base. CDR1 and CDR2 are read off the germline V gene as KGHSH and LQKENI. The rearranged chain carries TRBV18 and TRBJ2-7; the D gene is perhaps TRBD1, on 6 matching bases. The sequencing input was blood. This sequence was found in a female donor with papillary thyroid cancer or a benign thyroid nodule (not recorded which). Some clones in this sample may be carry-over from other donors' samples. The nucleotide sequence reads as follows: TGTGCGAGCTCCAAGTACAGGGACGAGCAGTACTTC. Its translation reads: CASSKYRDEQYF.